Included here is one T cell receptor (beta chain) sequence, with context. Its specificity is unknown. The sample holds other DNA sequences that translate to the same CDR3. This record belongs to a study of cytomegalovirus exposure and HLA in healthy donors. Study results and limitations: A later analysis, which compared TCR beta chains of equal frequency, found the HLA-associated ones more clonally expanded.

The germline V and J ends were trimmed by 3 bases and 0 bases, with 6 bases remaining between them. Germline assignment: CDR1 KGHSH and CDR2 LQKENI. CDR3 length equals 13 residues. In the PCR, 60 Vbeta and 13 Jbeta primers were used. The assay was immunoSEQ multiplex PCR, and TCRdb's table has in-frame clones only and misses some. There are some 210,000 clones in the sample; 75% to 80% occur only once, and approximately 2.1% lies in the top ten. This chain joins TRBV18 and TRBJ2-7; D remains unclear. This TCR came from a woman aged 25 to 39 in good health and CMV-seropositive. The sequencing input was PBMCs. The CDR3 DNA reads as TGTGCCAGCTCACCCCCTAGCTCCTACGAGCAGTACTTC. Its translation is CASSPPSSYEQYF.